Below are 17 T cell receptor beta chains sequenced from a single sample in a study of T cell clonality in common variable immunodeficiency. Assay: immunoSEQ multiplex PCR; the TCRdb copy retains only in-frame clones and omits some. The sample offers roughly 79,000 clones and no singletons, the top ten holding 0.8%. The sequenced sample consisted of peripheral blood mononuclear cells. These receptors were taken from a person aged 18 to 75 in good health.

This clone has a count of ten or more. The read ends 3 residues before the CDR3 terminus; that terminus is restored from the germline J gene. The V gene is TRBV19, the J gene TRBJ1-4; 7 bases match TRBD1. The J segment lost 1 base and the V segment lost 9 bases, leaving 20 bases of the junction unmatched. This CDR3 comprises 19 residues. Germline CDR1 is LNHDA and CDR2 is SQIVND (reference sequence). The CDR3 DNA, read in part, is TGTGCCAGCCAGGGATCTGGCGGCAGGGGGTTGAGAACTAATGAAAAA. Its protein is CASQGSGGRGLRTNEK. The full-length CDR3 reads as CASQGSGGRGLRTNEKLFF. The whole variable domain, remainder taken from reference TRBV19 and TRBJ1-4, is DGGITQSPKYLFRKEGQNVTLSCEQNLNHDAMYWYRQDPGQGLRLIYYSQIVNDFQKGDIAEGYSVSREKKESFPLTVTSAQKNPTAFYLCASQGSGGRGLRTNEKLFFGSGTQLSVL.

This clone has at least ten counts. Coverage ceases 3 residues before the CDR3 finishes, and the germline J gene fills in the end. The V call is TRBV29-1, the J call TRBJ1-2; no firm D call. In germline, CDR1 is SQVTM, CDR2 ANQGSEA. V was shortened by 1 base and J by 6 bases, with 12 bases between the two germline ends. There are 13 residues in the CDR3. The sequenced CDR3 bases are TGCAGCGTTGAAGGAGAGGGTATCAATGGC. It encodes CSVEGEGING. The full CDR3 is CSVEGEGINGYTF.

Comments on this clone: Read coverage stops 3 residues before the CDR3 terminus; the germline J gene supplies the remainder. The chain uses TRBV20-1 and TRBJ2-1; 8 bases line up with TRBD2. The germline V gene has CDR1 DFQATT and CDR2 SNEGSKA (reference sequence). Unmatched junction bases numbered 19, after V lost 3 bases and J lost 0 bases. This CDR3 is built from 20 residues. CDR3 protein: CSASAHGGVRPASSYNEQFF. The CDR3 DNA, read in part, is TGCAGTGCTAGTGCCCACGGGGGGGTGAGGCCGGCTAGCTCCTACAATGAG.

This clone has only a few counts. The CDR3 end lies 3 residues beyond the end of the read and is filled in from the germline J gene. The V gene is TRBV18, the J gene TRBJ1-1; D perhaps matches TRBD1 (6 bases). CDR3 length: 14 residues. The germline CDR1 and CDR2 sequences are KGHSH and LQKENI. Deletions cut 2 bases from V and 2 bases from J, with 9 bases between. CDR3 residues: CASSPRGRNTEAFF. Incomplete CDR3 DNA: TGTGCCAGCTCACCAAGGGGGAGAAACACTGAA.

The table lists this clone with many counts. The CDR3 is cut off 3 residues early in the read; its end comes from the germline J gene. V gene TRBV5-1 combines with J gene TRBJ2-6, with 8 bases lining up with TRBD1. V was clipped by 0 bases and J by 4 bases; unmatched bases: 9. CDR3 length equals 18 residues. Germline lookup yields CDR1 SGHRS and CDR2 YFSETQ. The CDR3 loop is CASSLEAGGVSGANVLTF. The CDR3 DNA, read in part, is TGCGCCAGCAGCTTGGAAGCAGGGGGCGTCTCGGGGGCCAACGTC.

At least ten counts were recorded for this clone. The CDR3 extends 3 residues past the end of the read, so its final part is completed from the germline J gene. The rearrangement joins TRBV14 to TRBJ2-1; maybe TRBD1 (5 bases). The ends were cut back, 4 bases at V and 4 bases at J, with 8 bases in the middle. The CDR3 runs to 13 residues. Germline V CDR1 and CDR2: SGHDN, FVKESK. CDR3 in amino acids: CASSRDSYNEQFF. The sequenced part of the CDR3 DNA is TGTGCCAGCAGCCGCGACAGTTACAATGAG.

This clone was counted at least ten times. The read ends 3 residues early relative to the CDR3; the germline J gene fills the gap. The J gene is TRBJ2-1, the V gene TRBV7-8; 14 bases map to TRBD2. CDR1 and CDR2 (germline): SGHVS, FQNEAQ. The CDR3 covers 15 residues. The V and J ends lost 7 bases and 7 bases, in that order; junction bases with no gene match: 6. The chain's CDR3 is CASMERTSGRNEQFF. The sequenced CDR3 bases are TGTGCCAGCATGGAAAGGACTAGCGGGAGGAATGAG.

This clone came up many times. The CDR3 end is not reached by the read, which stops 3 residues before it; the germline J gene fills it in. V usage is TRBV5-4 and J usage is TRBJ2-2; the match to TRBD2 covers 7 bases. The CDR3 totals 16 residues. The ends lost 3 bases at V and 4 bases at J; junction bases unmatched: 9. CDR1 and CDR2 (germline): SGHNT, YYREEE (reference sequence). CDR3 region: CASSSQVAGPTGELFF. The sequenced CDR3 bases are TGTGCCAGCAGCTCACAGGTAGCGGGCCCCACCGGGGAG.

This clone was observed at least ten times. The read ends 3 residues early relative to the CDR3; the germline J gene fills the gap. This chain connects TRBV5-1 to TRBJ2-1; 10 bases line up with TRBD1. After removal of 0 bases from V and 7 bases from J, the junction contained 7 bases not matched to a gene. Germline V gene data show CDR1 as SGHRS and CDR2 as YFSETQ. The length of the CDR3 is 16 residues. CDR3 loop: CASSLGTGGPFNEQFF. The DNA read from the CDR3 is TGCGCCAGCAGCTTGGGGACAGGGGGTCCTTTTAATGAG.

This clone was seen repeatedly, ten times or more. The CDR3 end falls 3 residues outside the read, so it is completed with the germline J gene. The chain combines TRBV18 with TRBJ2-1; 8 positions agree with TRBD2. V was clipped by 5 bases and J by 0 bases; unmatched bases: 6. Germline values: CDR1 KGHSH, CDR2 LQKENI. CDR3 length: 16 amino acids. CDR3 sequence reads: CASSSIAGSSYNEQFF. The sequenced part of the CDR3 DNA is TGTGCCAGCTCATCGATAGCGGGAAGCTCCTACAATGAG.

This clone was seen at least ten times. The read ends 3 residues early relative to the CDR3; the germline J gene fills the gap. The chain has TRBV20-1 and TRBJ2-7, with 8 nucleotides matching TRBD2. Germline V gene lookup returns CDR1 DFQATT and CDR2 SNEGSKA (reference sequence). V dropped 0 bases and J dropped 2; count of bases not matched to a gene: 6. This CDR3 is built from 15 residues. CDR3 DNA (partial): TGCAGTGCTAGAGATAGGAGCGGGAGCCCCTACGAG. Translation gives CSARDRSGSPYE. The whole CDR3 region reads CSARDRSGSPYEQYF.

This clone has a count of ten or more. Read coverage stops 3 residues before the CDR3 terminus; the germline J gene supplies the remainder. Distinct nucleotide sequences in the sample also encode this CDR3. The chain uses TRBV11-3 and TRBJ2-7; tentative D call: TRBD1 (5 bases). The ends were cut back, 0 bases at V and 3 bases at J, with 6 bases in the middle. Per the germline V gene, CDR1 is SGHNT and CDR2 is YENEEA. The CDR3 loop spans 13 amino acids. Incomplete CDR3 DNA: TGTGCCAGCAGCTTAGATAGGGGCTACGAG. This encodes CASSLDRGYE. From start to end, the CDR3 is CASSLDRGYEQYF.

About this clone: With the read ending 3 residues before the CDR3 end, the germline J gene is used to fill in that end. The chain links TRBV7-2 to TRBJ1-2, with D maybe TRBD1 (5 bases). Trimming took 1 base from V and 2 from J, leaving 8 bases between them. CDR3 size: 14 residues. The V gene's germline CDR1 is SGHTA and CDR2 FQGNSA. The part of the CDR3 DNA that was read is TGTGCCAGCAGCTTAGGGGGCCTAAACTATGGC. Its translation is CASSLGGLNYG. The full CDR3 is CASSLGGLNYGYTF.

This clone turned up a few times. The DNA ends 3 residues before the CDR3 does, and the rest of the CDR3 is filled in from the germline J gene. The chain is built from TRBV5-1 and TRBJ1-2, with no clear D. V was pared by 2 bases and J by 0 bases, with 5 bases between. The V gene's germline CDR1 is SGHRS and CDR2 YFSETQ. This CDR3 contains 13 residues. This chain's CDR3 is CASSFHPNYGYTF. The CDR3 bases that were read are TGCGCCAGCAGCTTCCATCCTAACTATGGC.

This clone was picked up many times. The read finishes 3 residues shy of the CDR3 end, and the germline J gene is used to complete it. This chain uses TRBV20-1 with TRBJ2-4, with 7 bases identical to TRBD1. V shed 1 base, J shed 1 base, and the junction held 7 bases outside the gene matches. The CDR3 totals 16 residues. The germline V gene has CDR1 DFQATT and CDR2 SNEGSKA (reference sequence). CDR3 DNA (partial): TGCAGTGCTAGAGTAGGAGCACAGGGGGCCAAAAACATT. Residues: CSARVGAQGAKNI. The full CDR3 is CSARVGAQGAKNIQYF.

In this sample, this clone turned up many times. The CDR3 end is not reached by the read, which stops 3 residues before it; the germline J gene fills it in. The chain couples TRBV19 to TRBJ2-7; 9 bases map to TRBD1. Losses at the gene ends were 6 bases for V and 5 bases for J; bases not matched to a gene: 5. CDR3 size: 13 residues. Germline assignment: CDR1 LNHDA and CDR2 SQIVND (reference sequence). The CDR3 loop is CASRGTGGHEQYF. The DNA read from the CDR3 is TGTGCCAGTAGAGGAACAGGGGGCCACGAG.

With regard to this clone: The CDR3 end is not reached by the read, which stops 3 residues before it; the germline J gene fills it in. The J gene is TRBJ2-7, the V gene TRBV10-3, with 9 nucleotides matching TRBD1. This CDR3 comprises 15 residues. Germline CDR1 ENHRY, CDR2 SYGVKD. With V trimmed by 4 bases and J by 0 bases, 4 bases remained unmatched. The part of the CDR3 DNA that was read is TGTGCCATCAGTGGCGGGGACAGGGTCTCCTACGAG. As protein: CAISGGDRVSYE. The CDR3 reads in full as CAISGGDRVSYEQYF.